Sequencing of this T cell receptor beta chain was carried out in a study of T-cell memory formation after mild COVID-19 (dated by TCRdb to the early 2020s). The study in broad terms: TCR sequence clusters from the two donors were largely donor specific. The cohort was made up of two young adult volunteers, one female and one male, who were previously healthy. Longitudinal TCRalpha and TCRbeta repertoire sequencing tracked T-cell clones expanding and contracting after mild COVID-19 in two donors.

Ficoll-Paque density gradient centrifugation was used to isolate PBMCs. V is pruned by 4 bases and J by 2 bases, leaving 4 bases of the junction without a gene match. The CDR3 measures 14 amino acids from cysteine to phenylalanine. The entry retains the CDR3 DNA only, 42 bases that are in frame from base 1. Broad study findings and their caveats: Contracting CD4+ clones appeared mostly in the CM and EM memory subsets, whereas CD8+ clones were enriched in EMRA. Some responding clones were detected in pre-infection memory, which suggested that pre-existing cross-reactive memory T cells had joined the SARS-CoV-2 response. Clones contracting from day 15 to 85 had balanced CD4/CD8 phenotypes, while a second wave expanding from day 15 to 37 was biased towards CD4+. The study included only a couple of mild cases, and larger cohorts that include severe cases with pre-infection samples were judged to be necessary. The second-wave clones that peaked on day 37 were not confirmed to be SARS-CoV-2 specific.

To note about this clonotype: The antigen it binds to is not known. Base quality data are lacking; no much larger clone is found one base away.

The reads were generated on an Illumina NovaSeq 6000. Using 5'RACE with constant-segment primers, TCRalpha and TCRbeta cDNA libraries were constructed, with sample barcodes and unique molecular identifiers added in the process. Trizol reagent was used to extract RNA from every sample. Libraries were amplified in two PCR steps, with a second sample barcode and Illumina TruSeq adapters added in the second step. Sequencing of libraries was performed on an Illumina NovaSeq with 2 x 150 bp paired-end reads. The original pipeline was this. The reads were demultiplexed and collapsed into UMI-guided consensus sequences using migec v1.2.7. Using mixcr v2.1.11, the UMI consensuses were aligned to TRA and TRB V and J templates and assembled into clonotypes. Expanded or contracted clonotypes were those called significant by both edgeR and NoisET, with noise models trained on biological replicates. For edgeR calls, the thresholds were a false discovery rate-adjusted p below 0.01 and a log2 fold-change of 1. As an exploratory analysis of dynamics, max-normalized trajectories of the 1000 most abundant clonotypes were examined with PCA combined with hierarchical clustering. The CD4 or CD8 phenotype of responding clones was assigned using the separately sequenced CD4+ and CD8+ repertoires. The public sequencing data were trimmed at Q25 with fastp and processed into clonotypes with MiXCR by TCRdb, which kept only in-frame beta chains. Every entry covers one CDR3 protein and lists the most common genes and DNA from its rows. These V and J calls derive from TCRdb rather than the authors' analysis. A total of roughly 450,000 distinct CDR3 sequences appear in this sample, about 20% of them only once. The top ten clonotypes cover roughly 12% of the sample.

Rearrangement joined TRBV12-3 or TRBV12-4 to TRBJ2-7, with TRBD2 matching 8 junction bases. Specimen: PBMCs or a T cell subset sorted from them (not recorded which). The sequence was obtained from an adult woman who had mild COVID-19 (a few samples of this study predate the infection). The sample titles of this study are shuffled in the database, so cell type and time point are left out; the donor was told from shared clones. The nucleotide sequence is TGTGCCAGCAGTTGGGTTAGCGGGGCCTACGAGCAGTACTTC. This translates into CASSWVSGAYEQYF.